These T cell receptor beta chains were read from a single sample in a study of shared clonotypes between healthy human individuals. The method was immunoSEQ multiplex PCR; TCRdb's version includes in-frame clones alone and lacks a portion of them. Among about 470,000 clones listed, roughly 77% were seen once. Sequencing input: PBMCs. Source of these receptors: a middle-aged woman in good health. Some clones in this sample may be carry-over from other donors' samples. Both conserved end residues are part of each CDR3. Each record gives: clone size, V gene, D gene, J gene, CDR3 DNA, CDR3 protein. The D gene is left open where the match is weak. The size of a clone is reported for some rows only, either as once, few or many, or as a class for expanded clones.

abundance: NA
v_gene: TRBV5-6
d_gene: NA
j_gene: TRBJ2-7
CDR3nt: TGTGCCAGCAGCCGATATAAATACGAGCAGTACTTC
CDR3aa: CASSRYKYEQYF

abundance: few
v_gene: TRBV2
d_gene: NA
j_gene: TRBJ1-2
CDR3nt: TGTGCCAGCACGACAGGATCTAACTATGGCTACACCTTC
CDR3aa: CASTTGSNYGYTF

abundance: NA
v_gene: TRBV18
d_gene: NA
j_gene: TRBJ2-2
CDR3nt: TGTGCCAGCTCACCAAGAACGGACATCACCGGGGAGCTGTTTTTT
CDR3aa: CASSPRTDITGELFF

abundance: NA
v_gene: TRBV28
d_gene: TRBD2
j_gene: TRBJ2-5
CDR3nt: TGTGCCAGCAGTTTATTTATAGCGGGAGGGCCCAAGACCCAGTACTTC
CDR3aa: CASSLFIAGGPKTQYF

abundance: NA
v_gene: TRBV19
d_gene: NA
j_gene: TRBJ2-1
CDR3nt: TGTGCCAGTACCGACTCATGGGTGGGAGAGCAGTTCTTC
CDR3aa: CASTDSWVGEQFF

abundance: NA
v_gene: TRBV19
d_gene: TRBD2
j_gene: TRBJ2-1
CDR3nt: TGTGCCAGTCGAGAGGCGAGCGGGAGGGCCGATGAGCAGTTCTTC
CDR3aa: CASREASGRADEQFF

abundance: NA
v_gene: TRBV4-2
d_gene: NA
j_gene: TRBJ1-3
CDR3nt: TGTGCCAGCAGCCAAGAAATTCAGGGGAATCGACAGAGCTCTGGAAACACCATATATTTT
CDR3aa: CASSQEIQGNRQSSGNTIYF

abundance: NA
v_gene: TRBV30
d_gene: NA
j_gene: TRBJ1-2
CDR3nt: TGTGCCTGGACACAGCAGGGGACCCATGGCTACACCTTC
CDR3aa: CAWTQQGTHGYTF

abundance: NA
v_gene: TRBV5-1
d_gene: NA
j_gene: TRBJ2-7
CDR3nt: TGCGCCAGCAGCTTGGACGGGAGTGGTCTCGAGCAGTACTTC
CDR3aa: CASSLDGSGLEQYF

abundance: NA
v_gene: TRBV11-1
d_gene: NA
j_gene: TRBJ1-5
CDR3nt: TGTGCCAGCAGCTTAGCAGACCATCAGCCCCAGCATTTT
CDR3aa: CASSLADHQPQHF

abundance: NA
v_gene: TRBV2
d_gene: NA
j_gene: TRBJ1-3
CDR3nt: TGTGCCAGCAGTGAAGCTGGGGGGCTGGGAAACACCATATATTTT
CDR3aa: CASSEAGGLGNTIYF

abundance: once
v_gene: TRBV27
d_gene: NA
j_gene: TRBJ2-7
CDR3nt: TGTGCCAGCAGTCATACCCCGGTGGCTCAGCCGTCCGAGCAGTACTTC
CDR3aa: CASSHTPVAQPSEQYF

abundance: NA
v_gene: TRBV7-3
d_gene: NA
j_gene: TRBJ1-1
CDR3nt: TGTGCCAGCAGCTTGAGCGGACAGCCCACTGAAGCTTTCTTT
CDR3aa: CASSLSGQPTEAFF

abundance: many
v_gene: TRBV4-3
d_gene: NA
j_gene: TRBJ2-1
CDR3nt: TGCGCCAGCAGCCAAGGACTTCCTGACTACAATGAGCAGTTCTTC
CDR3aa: CASSQGLPDYNEQFF

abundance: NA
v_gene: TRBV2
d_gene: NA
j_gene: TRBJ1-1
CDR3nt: TGTGCCAGCAGTGAAGGAGAGGGCACTGAAGCTTTCTTT
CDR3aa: CASSEGEGTEAFF

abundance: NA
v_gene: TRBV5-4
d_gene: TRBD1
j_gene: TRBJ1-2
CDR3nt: TGTGCCAGCAGCATAAGCACCGGGACAGCGTATGGCTACACCTTC
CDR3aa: CASSISTGTAYGYTF

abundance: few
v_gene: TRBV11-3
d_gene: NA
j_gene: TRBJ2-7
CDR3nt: TGTGCCAGCAGCTTAGGCGTAGGTACCAGGCAGTACTTC
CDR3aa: CASSLGVGTRQYF